This T cell receptor (beta chain) stems from a study of blood T cell repertoires in COVID-19. Study at large: Both acute and convalescent COVID-19 samples were obtained from the United States, Italy and Spain. Sources were T cells, B-cell-depleted T cells, or PBMCs; the material itself was cDNA or gDNA.

Clones were sequenced by immunoSEQ multiplex PCR, and TCRdb holds only the in-frame ones, with some missing. The sample holds 250,000 to 350,000 clones, roughly 87% seen once. Germline CDR1 and CDR2: SQVTM and ANQGSEA. The CDR3 runs 15 residues. V was clipped by 5 bases and J by 4 bases, with 20 bases between them. The receptor comes from a woman in her forties or fifties who had recovered from COVID-19. Sequencing used peripheral blood. V and J are TRBV29-1 and TRBJ2-5, with D perhaps matching TRBD1 (5 bases). This CDR3 reads CSVTPLTGRGETQYF. Written as DNA, the CDR3 is TGCAGCGTTACCCCCCTAACAGGAAGGGGAGAGACCCAGTACTTC.